This T cell receptor beta chain emerged from a study of T cells in Graves' hyperthyroidism and ophthalmopathy. Amplified TCR beta CDR3 regions derived from RNA transcripts. Primed by the HTBI set, a first-round RT-PCR was run on the TCR CDR3. From the multiplex PCR reads, TCRdb called clonotypes with MiXCR, one entry per CDR3 protein. The table records roughly 500,000 distinct CDR3 sequences, 40% to 55% of them present only once. A word on this clonotype: The antigen is undetermined.

Study-level findings and limits: Blood held most thyroid clonotypes expanded above 0.001 frequency.

The study left out patients who had uncontrolled infection, other autoimmune disease, pregnancy or lactation. The V gene lost 3 bases and the J gene lost 7 bases, with 9 bases spanning the gap. The CDR3 contains 12 residues. In germline, CDR1 is MDHEN, CDR2 SYDVKM. V gene TRBV28 combines with J gene TRBJ1-2, with unresolved D. The sequencing input was peripheral blood or thyroid tissue (not recorded which). The sequence came from an adult woman with Graves' disease, either hyperthyroidism or ophthalmopathy (not recorded which). The DNA of the CDR3 is TGTGCCAGCAGTTTCGGCAGATTTGGCTACACCTTC. It is translated as CASSFGRFGYTF.